The 24 T cell receptor beta chains in this list originate from one sample, sequenced in a study of T cell changes during pregnancy in multiple sclerosis. TCRdb's copy holds only in-frame clones and misses some; the assay was immunoSEQ multiplex PCR. The sample shows tens of thousands of clones, around 90% of them seen only once. The source was peripheral blood, collected in the first trimester of pregnancy. Receptor source: a female donor in good health, enrolled as a control in a pregnancy study.

V gene TRBV18 combines with J gene TRBJ2-7, with 9 bases that match TRBD1. The CDR3 spans 16 residues. The V segment lost 4 bases and the J segment 5 bases; nucleotides outside the gene matches: 12. Germline V CDR1 and CDR2: KGHSH, LQKENI. This CDR3 is CASSLNPGQGTHEQYF. CDR3 sequence (DNA): TGTGCCAGCTCACTCAACCCGGGACAGGGTACCCACGAGCAGTACTTC.

V is TRBV7-9 and J is TRBJ2-7; TRBD2 aligns across 7 bases. The V gene's germline CDR1 is SEHNR and CDR2 FQNEAQ (reference sequence). The CDR3 has 15 residues. V was clipped by 1 base and J by 3 bases; unmatched bases: 6. CDR3 amino acids: CASSLVGTSVYEQYF. In nucleotides, the CDR3 is TGTGCCAGCAGCTTAGTAGGTACTAGCGTCTACGAGCAGTACTTC. Variable domain in full (rest from reference TRBV7-9 and TRBJ2-7): DTGVSQNPRHKITKRGQNVTFRCDPISEHNRLYWYRQTLGQGPEFLTYFQNEAQLEKSRLLSDRFSAERPKGSFSTLEIQRTEQGDSAMYLCASSLVGTSVYEQYFGPGTRLTVT.

The chain uses TRBV11-1 and TRBJ2-4; D gene ambiguous. V dropped 3 bases and J dropped 5 bases, with 11 bases sitting between them. The germline V gene has CDR1 SGHAT and CDR2 FQDESV (reference sequence). This CDR3 spans 14 amino acids. CDR3 region: CASSFFRQENIQYF. CDR3 bases: TGTGCCAGCAGCTTCTTCCGGCAGGAAAACATTCAGTACTTC.

This chain joins TRBV2 and TRBJ2-1, with no clear D. Trimming removed 7 bases from V and 0 bases from J, with 16 bases in between. The germline V gene has CDR1 SNHLY and CDR2 FYNNEI. This CDR3 contains 16 residues. The CDR3 sequence: CASTGLAAISYNEQFF. CDR3 in DNA: TGTGCCAGCACCGGCCTGGCGGCAATCTCCTACAATGAGCAGTTCTTC.

The chain has TRBV10-1 and TRBJ2-7; 9 positions match TRBD1. Trimming at V came to 0 bases and at J to 4 bases, leaving 4 bases not matched to a gene. Looked up from germline, CDR1 is WNHNN and CDR2 is SYGVQD (reference sequence). This CDR3 is 15 amino acids long. CDR3 sequence reads: CASSESGTGLYEQYF. The CDR3 DNA sequence: TGCGCCAGCAGTGAGTCCGGGACAGGGCTGTACGAGCAGTACTTC.

The rearrangement joins TRBV9 to TRBJ1-3; D gene uncertain. This CDR3 spans 15 amino acids. Trimming took 4 bases from V and 4 from J, leaving 15 bases between them. The germline V gene has CDR1 SGDLS and CDR2 YYNGEE. In DNA form, the CDR3 reads TGTGCCAGCAGCCCCGGAGGATCGGGCGGAAACACCATATATTTT. Translated, it gives CASSPGGSGGNTIYF.

The chain is built from TRBV9 and TRBJ2-7; 8 bases are a match to TRBD1. Trimming cost V 3 bases and J 5 bases; bases outside gene matches: 7. CDR3 length: 14 residues. Germline V gene lookup returns CDR1 SGDLS and CDR2 YYNGEE. The CDR3 bases are TGTGCCAGCAGCGCTCAGGGGGCTTCCCACGAGCAGTACTTC. Its protein is CASSAQGASHEQYF.

The chain is built from TRBV19 and TRBJ1-1, with TRBD1 identical over 7 bases. With V trimmed by 3 bases and J by 0 bases, 4 bases remained unmatched. Germline assignment: CDR1 LNHDA and CDR2 SQIVND (reference sequence). The CDR3 is made up of 15 amino acids. The CDR3 sequence is CASSMGQNLNTEAFF. CDR3 sequence (DNA): TGTGCCAGTAGTATGGGACAGAACTTGAACACTGAAGCTTTCTTT.

The rearrangement uses TRBV2 and TRBJ2-3, with TRBD2 matching 11 bases. The ends lost 8 bases at V and 4 bases at J; junction bases unmatched: 5. CDR3 length: 14 residues. Germline CDR1 and CDR2: SNHLY and FYNNEI. As DNA, the CDR3 is TGTGCCAGCCAGGGACTAGCGGATTCAGATACGCAGTATTTT. Translating it yields CASQGLADSDTQYF.

As for this clone: The junction differs from germline at one of its ends, possibly a read error. This rearrangement joins TRBV5-1 to TRBJ1-1, with D uncertain. This CDR3 spans 14 amino acids. The germline V gene has CDR1 SGHRS and CDR2 YFSETQ. The CDR3 nucleotides read TGCGCCAGCAGTTTGGAGATACAAAACACTGAAGCTTTCTTT. Translation: CASSLEIQNTEAFF.

The chain links TRBV16 to TRBJ2-1, with TRBD1 matching 7 bases. V dropped 2 bases and J dropped 15; count of bases not matched to a gene: 10. Germline CDR1 is KGHSY and CDR2 is FQNENV. This CDR3 is 13 amino acids long. The CDR3 DNA reads TGTGCCAGCAGCCAAGGACGTGGGACAGACCTGTTCTTC. Protein sequence: CASSQGRGTDLFF.

This chain connects TRBV6-4 to TRBJ2-5, with 9 bases identical to TRBD2. In germline, CDR1 is MRHNA, CDR2 SNTAGT. After removal of 3 bases from V and 2 bases from J, the junction contained 4 bases not matched to a gene. The CDR3 runs to 15 residues. The CDR3 region is CASSEVAGEQETQYF. The DNA of the CDR3 is TGTGCCAGCAGTGAGGTAGCGGGGGAGCAAGAGACCCAGTACTTC.

The genes are TRBV4-3 and TRBJ1-2, with D perhaps matching TRBD1 (6 bases). The CDR3 is made up of 17 amino acids. From germline, CDR1 is LGHNA and CDR2 YSLEER. Between the trimmed V and J ends, which lost 0 bases and 2 bases, there was a span of 16 bases. Here the CDR3 DNA reads TGCGCCAGCAGCCAAGATATTGGGGGCTGGGGAAACTATGGCTACACCTTC. This sequence encodes CASSQDIGGWGNYGYTF.

The rearrangement joins TRBV2 to TRBJ2-7; D is unclear. Trimming pared 6 bases from V and 1 base from J, leaving 13 bases between. Germline V gene sequence: CDR1 SNHLY, CDR2 FYNNEI. The CDR3 has 14 residues. The DNA of the CDR3 is TGTGCCAGCAGCGACTCCTCCCATTCCTACGAGCAGTACTTC. Translating gives CASSDSSHSYEQYF.

The rearrangement uses TRBV7-9 and TRBJ2-1, with 7 bases fitting TRBD1. Unmatched junction bases numbered 1, after V lost 5 bases and J lost 6 bases. CDR1 is SEHNR, CDR2 FQNEAQ, per germline (reference sequence). The CDR3 runs 12 residues. CDR3 in DNA: TGTGCCAGCAGCCGACAGGGCAATGAGCAGTTCTTC. It specifies CASSRQGNEQFF.

The chain uses TRBV28 and TRBJ1-1; D is uncertain. Looked up from germline, CDR1 is MDHEN and CDR2 is SYDVKM. This CDR3 has 16 residues. V lost 3 bases, J lost 2 bases, and 16 bases lay in between. The CDR3 is CASSFIFSDFNTEAFF. In DNA, the CDR3 is TGTGCCAGCAGTTTCATTTTTTCGGACTTCAACACTGAAGCTTTCTTT.

The chain combines TRBV6-6 with TRBJ1-1; D not certain. Germline values: CDR1 MNHNY, CDR2 SVGAGI (reference sequence). The CDR3 is 16 amino acids. The V and J ends lost 2 bases and 0 bases respectively, with 13 bases between them. CDR3 amino acids: CASSYVGGRMNTEAFF. As DNA, the CDR3 is TGTGCCAGCAGTTACGTCGGAGGCCGAATGAACACTGAAGCTTTCTTT.

About this clone itself: One end of the junction fails to match germline, which may point to a read error. The chain employs TRBV5-1 and TRBJ2-7, with a possible D match to TRBD2 (7 bases). Germline CDR1 and CDR2: SGHRS and YFSETQ. This CDR3 spans 14 amino acids. This chain's CDR3 is CASKAGWGGDEQYF. CDR3 DNA sequence: TGCGCAAGCAAAGCCGGATGGGGGGGCGACGAGCAGTACTTC. Together with reference TRBV5-1 and TRBJ2-7, the CDR3 gives the full variable domain: KAGVTQTPRYLIKTRGQQVTLSCSPISGHRSVSWYQQTPGQGLQFLFEYFSETQRNKGNFPGRFSGRQFSNSRSEMNVSTLELGDSALYLCASKAGWGGDEQYFGPGTRLTVT.

The V call is TRBV28, the J call TRBJ2-6, with TRBD2 identical over 12 bases. This CDR3 is built from 19 residues. The junction had 13 bases not matched to a gene; V was cut back by 6 bases and J by 4 bases. Germline-derived CDR1 and CDR2 are MDHEN and SYDVKM. CDR3 residues: CASRTRLAGDLRGANVLTF. Here the CDR3 DNA reads TGTGCCAGCAGGACACGACTAGCGGGAGACCTTCGAGGGGCCAACGTCCTGACTTTC.

The chain joins TRBV10-2 to TRBJ2-5; D is possibly TRBD2 (6 bases). Per germline, CDR1 WSHSY and CDR2 SAAADI. V lost 2 bases to trimming and J lost 2 bases, with 18 bases between them. This CDR3 has 17 residues. CDR3 region: CASSEAGDWESQETQYF. CDR3 bases: TGCGCCAGCAGTGAGGCTGGGGACTGGGAATCTCAAGAGACCCAGTACTTC.

J is TRBJ2-3 and V is TRBV30; 8 nucleotides align to TRBD2. Germline V gives CDR1 GTSNPN, CDR2 SVGIG (reference sequence). The J segment lost 0 bases and the V segment lost 2 bases, leaving 7 bases of the junction unmatched. CDR3 length: 16 residues. The CDR3 sequence: CAWSPPLAVSTDTQYF. In DNA form, the CDR3 reads TGTGCCTGGAGTCCGCCACTAGCGGTTAGCACAGATACGCAGTATTTT.

V and J are TRBV19 and TRBJ1-6, with D maybe TRBD1 (5 bases). CDR1 is LNHDA, CDR2 SQIVND, per germline (reference sequence). CDR3 length equals 21 residues. V was shortened by 2 bases and J by 0 bases, with 23 bases between the two germline ends. The CDR3 sequence is CASSIPHRGRDFSSYNSPLHF. The CDR3 DNA reads TGTGCCAGTAGTATACCGCATAGGGGAAGAGATTTTAGCTCCTATAATTCACCCCTCCACTTT.

The chain combines TRBV6-1 with TRBJ1-2; 9 bases fit TRBD1. V shed 6 bases, J shed 8 bases, and the junction held 4 bases outside the gene matches. The CDR3 length is 12 residues. CDR1 and CDR2 from the germline V gene are MNHNS and SASEGT. The CDR3, as DNA: TGTGCCAGCAGGGGACAGGGTGAAGGCTACACCTTC. This translates into CASRGQGEGYTF.

The sample holds one count of this clone. This chain connects TRBV4-2 to TRBJ1-4; D gene uncertain. Trimming shortened V by 0 bases and J by 7 bases, and 15 bases separated the two germline ends. This CDR3 is 16 amino acids long. Looked up from germline, CDR1 is LGHNA and CDR2 is YNFKEQ. The CDR3 reads CASSQDSPGSGEKLFF. The DNA of the CDR3 is TGTGCCAGCAGCCAAGATTCGCCGGGAAGTGGTGAAAAACTGTTTTTT.